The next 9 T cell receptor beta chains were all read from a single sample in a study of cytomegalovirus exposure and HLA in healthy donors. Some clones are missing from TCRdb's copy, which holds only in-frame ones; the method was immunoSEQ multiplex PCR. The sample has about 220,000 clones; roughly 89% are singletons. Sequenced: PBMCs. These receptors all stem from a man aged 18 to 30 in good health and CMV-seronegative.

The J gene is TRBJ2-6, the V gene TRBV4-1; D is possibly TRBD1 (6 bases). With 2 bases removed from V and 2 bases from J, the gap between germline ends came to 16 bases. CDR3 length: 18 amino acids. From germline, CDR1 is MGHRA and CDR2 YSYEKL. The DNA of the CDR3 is TGCGCCAGCAGCCAACGCTCGGGACAACTCACTGGGGCCAACGTCCTGACTTTC. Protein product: CASSQRSGQLTGANVLTF.

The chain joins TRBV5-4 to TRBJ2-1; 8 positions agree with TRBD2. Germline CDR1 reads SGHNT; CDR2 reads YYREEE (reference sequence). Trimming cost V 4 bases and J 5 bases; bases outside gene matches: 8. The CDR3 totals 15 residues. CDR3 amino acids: CASSPQLAGNNEQFF. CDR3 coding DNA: TGTGCCAGCAGCCCCCAGTTAGCGGGGAACAATGAGCAGTTCTTC.

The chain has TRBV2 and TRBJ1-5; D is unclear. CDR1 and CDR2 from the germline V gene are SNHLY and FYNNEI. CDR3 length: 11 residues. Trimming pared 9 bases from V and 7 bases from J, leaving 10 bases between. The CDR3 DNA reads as TGTGCCAGTGGGGAGAGCCAGCCCCAGCATTTT. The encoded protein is CASGESQPQHF.

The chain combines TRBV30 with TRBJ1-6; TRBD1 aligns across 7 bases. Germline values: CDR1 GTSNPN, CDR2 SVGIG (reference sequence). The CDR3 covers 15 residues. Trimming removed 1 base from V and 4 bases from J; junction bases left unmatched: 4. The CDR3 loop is CAWSAETGYNSPLHF. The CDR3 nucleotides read TGTGCCTGGAGTGCAGAGACAGGGTATAATTCACCCCTCCACTTT.

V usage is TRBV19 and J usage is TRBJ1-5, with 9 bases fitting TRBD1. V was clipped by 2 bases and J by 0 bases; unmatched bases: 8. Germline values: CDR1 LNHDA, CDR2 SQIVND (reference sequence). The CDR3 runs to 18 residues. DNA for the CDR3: TGTGCCAGTAGTATAAGGGGGACAGGGTACGATAGCAATCAGCCCCAGCATTTT. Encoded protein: CASSIRGTGYDSNQPQHF.

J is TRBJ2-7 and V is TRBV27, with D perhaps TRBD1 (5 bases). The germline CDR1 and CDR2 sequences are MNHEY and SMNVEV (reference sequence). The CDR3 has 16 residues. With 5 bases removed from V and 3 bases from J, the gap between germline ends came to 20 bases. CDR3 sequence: CASSPIRVKGLYEQYF. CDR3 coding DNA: TGTGCCAGCAGTCCGATAAGAGTTAAGGGGCTCTACGAGCAGTACTTC.

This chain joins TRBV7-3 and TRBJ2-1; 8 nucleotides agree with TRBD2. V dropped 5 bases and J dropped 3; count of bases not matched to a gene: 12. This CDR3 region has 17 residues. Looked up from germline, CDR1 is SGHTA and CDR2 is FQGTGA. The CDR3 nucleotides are TGTGCCAGCAGCCCCGGACTAGCCCTAGCGGGCTACAATGAGCAGTTCTTC. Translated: CASSPGLALAGYNEQFF.

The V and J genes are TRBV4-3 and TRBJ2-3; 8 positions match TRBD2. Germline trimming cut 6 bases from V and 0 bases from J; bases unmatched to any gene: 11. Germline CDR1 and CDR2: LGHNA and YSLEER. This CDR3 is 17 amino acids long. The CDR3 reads CASSRGVPSGSTDTQYF. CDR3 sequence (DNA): TGCGCCAGCAGTCGGGGGGTCCCTAGCGGGAGCACAGATACGCAGTATTTT.

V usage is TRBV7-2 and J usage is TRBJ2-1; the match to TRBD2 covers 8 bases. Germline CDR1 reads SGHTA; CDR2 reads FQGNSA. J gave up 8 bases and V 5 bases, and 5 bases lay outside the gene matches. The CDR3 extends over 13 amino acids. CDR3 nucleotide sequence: TGTGCCAGCAGCCCTCGGGAGGGCTATGAGCAGTTCTTC. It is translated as CASSPREGYEQFF.